This TCR beta chain was sequenced during a study of cytotoxic CD8 clonotypes in ibrutinib-treated CLL. About the research overall: Timing of response sample collection was a median roughly twelve months after treatment start, with a range of 6 to 36. Study-level findings and limits: Upon ibrutinib response clonality rose, and upon progression it fell back toward baseline. At baseline, clonality was higher than in age-matched healthy donors and correlated with CD8+ counts.

As concerns this clone: Its antigen is still unknown.

Germline V gene lookup returns CDR1 MNHEY and CDR2 SVGAGI. The V gene lost 2 bases and the J gene lost 15 bases, with 14 bases spanning the gap. This CDR3 region has 12 residues. The repertoire was sequenced with immunoSEQ multiplex PCR; TCRdb's copy has only in-frame clones and lacks some. Of 300,000 to 350,000 clones in the sample, about 80% were seen once. The sequence derives from a human donor with chronic lymphocytic leukemia. Sequencing was performed on PBMCs, taken before ibrutinib treatment. The gene calls are TRBV6-5 and TRBJ2-1; the D gene is possibly TRBD2 (5 bases). CDR3 bases: TGTGCCAGCAGTTACAGCGGTCTAGCTTTGTTCTTC. Protein: CASSYSGLALFF.